This is a list of T cell receptor beta chains from one sample in a study of Graves' ophthalmopathy and Graves' hyperthyroidism. TCRdb recomputed calls from the multiplex PCR reads with MiXCR, one row per CDR3 protein. The repertoire holds roughly 420,000 distinct CDR3 sequences, with around 21% as singletons. Source material: peripheral blood. The receptors originated from a woman aged 18-29 years with stable Graves' hyperthyroidism. The CDR3 runs from the conserved cysteine through the conserved F or W. The D gene is left open where the match is weak. A clone size is listed for some rows: how often the clone was seen (once, few, many), or a class if it is expanded.

CDR3: CASGPPTYMNTEAFF
DNA: TGTGCCAGCGGGCCCCCGACGTATATGAACACTGAAGCTTTCTTT
D: -
size: many
J: TRBJ1-1
V: TRBV12-3/TRBV12-4
length: 15

CDR3: CASSPRGGALSGELFF
DNA: TGTGCCAGCAGCCCCCGGGGGGGGGCCTTGTCCGGGGAGCTGTTTTTT
D: TRBD2
size: many
J: TRBJ2-2
V: TRBV12-3/TRBV12-4
length: 16

CDR3: CAWWTGTGSSYEQYF
DNA: TGTGCCTGGTGGACCGGGACAGGGAGCTCCTACGAGCAGTACTTC
D: TRBD1
size: once
J: TRBJ2-7
V: TRBV30
length: 15

CDR3: CASSLRRYQPQHF
DNA: TGTGCCAGCAGTCTAAGACGGTATCAGCCCCAGCATTTT
D: -
size: -
J: TRBJ1-5
V: TRBV12-3/TRBV12-4
length: 13

CDR3: CAGSQVGGIGETQYF
DNA: TGTGCCGGCAGCCAAGTAGGGGGGATCGGGGAGACCCAGTACTTC
D: -
size: few
J: TRBJ2-5
V: TRBV4-2
length: 15

CDR3: CSVGGTGPYEQYF
DNA: TGCAGCGTGGGGGGGACAGGGCCCTACGAGCAGTACTTC
D: TRBD1
size: many
J: TRBJ2-7
V: TRBV29-1
length: 13

CDR3: CASSLVFSRGNTIYF
DNA: TGTGCCAGCAGCTTAGTGTTCTCGAGGGGAAACACCATATATTTT
D: -
size: many
J: TRBJ1-3
V: TRBV11-2
length: 15

CDR3: CASSMSSGRNIKYF
DNA: TGTGCCAGTAGCATGTCTAGCGGGAGAAACATTAAGTACTTC
D: TRBD2
size: -
J: TRBJ2-4
V: TRBV19
length: 14

CDR3: CASSRGLAGAEETQYF
DNA: TGTGCCAGCAGCAGAGGACTAGCGGGAGCCGAAGAGACCCAGTACTTC
D: TRBD2
size: -
J: TRBJ2-5
V: TRBV6-1
length: 16

CDR3: CASSYDGNSPLHF
DNA: TGTGCCAGCAGTTATGACGGGAATTCACCCCTCCACTTT
D: -
size: few
J: TRBJ1-6
V: TRBV6-9
length: 13

CDR3: CASSLGGEGGTHEQYF
DNA: TGTGCCAGCAGCTTGGGCGGGGAAGGGGGTACCCACGAGCAGTACTTC
D: -
size: -
J: TRBJ2-7
V: TRBV11-2
length: 16

CDR3: CASSDLAKNIQYF
DNA: TGTGCCAGCAGCGATTTAGCCAAAAACATTCAGTACTTC
D: -
size: -
J: TRBJ2-4
V: TRBV12-3/TRBV12-4
length: 13

CDR3: CASSHLAGGRTGELFF
DNA: TGTGCCAGCAGCCACCTAGCGGGAGGACGCACCGGGGAGCTGTTTTTT
D: TRBD2
size: few
J: TRBJ2-2
V: TRBV3-1
length: 16

CDR3: CSARGGSGTEAFF
DNA: TGCAGTGCTCGAGGGGGTTCGGGCACTGAAGCTTTCTTT
D: -
size: many
J: TRBJ1-1
V: TRBV20-1
length: 13

CDR3: CASSYGSWTGVQETQYF
DNA: TGTGCCAGCAGTTACGGTTCTTGGACAGGGGTGCAAGAGACCCAGTACTTC
D: TRBD1
size: many
J: TRBJ2-5
V: TRBV6-5
length: 17

CDR3: CASSLDAWGTEAFF
DNA: TGTGCCAGCAGCTTAGACGCTTGGGGCACTGAAGCTTTCTTT
D: -
size: many
J: TRBJ1-1
V: TRBV7-2
length: 14

CDR3: CASSESVYGYTF
DNA: TGTGCCAGCAGTGAATCTGTCTATGGCTACACCTTC
D: -
size: many
J: TRBJ1-2
V: TRBV25-1
length: 12

CDR3: CASRRRTLIYEQYF
DNA: TGTGCCAGCAGACGAAGGACCCTCATCTACGAGCAGTACTTC
D: -
size: many
J: TRBJ2-7
V: TRBV6-1
length: 14

CDR3: CSAPDRLKFGTEAFF
DNA: TGCAGTGCTCCAGACAGGTTGAAGTTCGGGACTGAAGCTTTCTTT
D: -
size: few
J: TRBJ1-1
V: TRBV20-1
length: 15

CDR3: CASSKDPSADTQYF
DNA: TGTGCCAGCTCCAAAGATCCTAGTGCAGATACGCAGTATTTT
D: -
size: -
J: TRBJ2-3
V: TRBV18
length: 14

CDR3: CASTTTESGANVLTF
DNA: TGTGCCAGCACCACAACAGAATCTGGGGCCAACGTCCTGACTTTC
D: -
size: many
J: TRBJ2-6
V: TRBV12-3/TRBV12-4
length: 15

CDR3: CASNTGGTQPQHF
DNA: TGTGCCAGCAATACAGGGGGCACTCAGCCCCAGCATTTT
D: TRBD1
size: -
J: TRBJ1-5
V: TRBV6-1
length: 13

CDR3: CASSLALEGSYGYTF
DNA: TGTGCCAGCAGCTTAGCGTTAGAGGGGAGCTATGGCTACACCTTC
D: -
size: many
J: TRBJ1-2
V: TRBV7-8
length: 15

CDR3: CAISEKGNYGYTF
DNA: TGTGCCATCAGTGAGAAGGGGAACTATGGCTACACCTTC
D: -
size: many
J: TRBJ1-2
V: TRBV10-3
length: 13

CDR3: CASSLAGGNSEAFF
DNA: TGCGCCAGCAGCTTGGCAGGGGGGAACTCTGAAGCTTTCTTT
D: TRBD1
size: -
J: TRBJ1-1
V: TRBV5-1
length: 14

CDR3: CASSFWSGTYEQYF
DNA: TGTGCCAGCAGCTTCTGGTCGGGGACCTACGAGCAGTACTTC
D: -
size: many
J: TRBJ2-7
V: TRBV7-2
length: 14

CDR3: CSARETATAREGVGELFF
DNA: TGCAGTGCTAGAGAGACCGCGACCGCCAGGGAGGGAGTCGGGGAGCTGTTTTTT
D: TRBD2
size: many
J: TRBJ2-2
V: TRBV20-1
length: 18

CDR3: CASSESVDNKKPNYGYTF
DNA: TGCGCCAGCAGTGAGTCGGTTGACAATAAAAAGCCAAACTATGGCTACACCTTC
D: -
size: -
J: TRBJ1-2
V: TRBV10-1
length: 18

CDR3: CASSDLTSVETQYF
DNA: TGTGCCAGCAGTGATTTGACTAGCGTGGAGACCCAGTACTTC
D: TRBD2
size: many
J: TRBJ2-5
V: TRBV6-1
length: 14

CDR3: CAISGAVQYQETQYF
DNA: TGTGCCATCAGTGGAGCCGTCCAGTATCAAGAGACCCAGTACTTC
D: -
size: -
J: TRBJ2-5
V: TRBV10-3
length: 15

CDR3: CASSLQGQGANTGALF
DNA: TGTGCCAGCAGCTTACAGGGGCAGGGGGCGAACACTGGAGCTCTCTTT
D: TRBD1
size: -
J: TRBJ1-1
V: TRBV12-3/TRBV12-4
length: 16

CDR3: CASSVGGSSSYEQYF
DNA: TGTGCCAGCAGCGTAGGAGGTAGTTCCTCCTACGAGCAGTACTTC
D: -
size: many
J: TRBJ2-7
V: TRBV9
length: 15

CDR3: CSAGGTSEETQYF
DNA: TGCAGTGCTGGAGGGACTAGCGAAGAGACCCAGTACTTC
D: TRBD2
size: -
J: TRBJ2-5
V: TRBV20-1
length: 13

CDR3: CSVAFRLAGGPGEQYF
DNA: TGCAGCGTTGCCTTCCGACTAGCGGGAGGGCCGGGGGAGCAGTACTTC
D: TRBD2
size: many
J: TRBJ2-7
V: TRBV29-1
length: 16

CDR3: CASSYSFYEQYF
DNA: TGTGCCAGCAGTTACAGCTTCTACGAGCAGTACTTC
D: -
size: many
J: TRBJ2-7
V: TRBV6-2/TRBV6-3
length: 12

CDR3: CATSRVGNLPQHF
DNA: TGTGCCACCAGCAGAGTGGGAAATTTGCCCCAGCATTTT
D: -
size: many
J: TRBJ1-5
V: TRBV15
length: 13

CDR3: CASSLTNDQPQHF
DNA: TGTGCCAGCAGCTTAACCAACGATCAGCCCCAGCATTTT
D: -
size: -
J: TRBJ1-5
V: TRBV7-2
length: 13

CDR3: CSAGGMGRPYEQYF
DNA: TGCAGTGCTGGGGGGATGGGCAGACCCTACGAGCAGTACTTC
D: -
size: many
J: TRBJ2-7
V: TRBV20-1
length: 14

CDR3: CASSLDPPHRVTDTEAFF
DNA: TGTGCCAGCAGCTTAGACCCCCCGCACAGGGTGACGGACACTGAAGCTTTCTTT
D: -
size: many
J: TRBJ1-1
V: TRBV11-1
length: 18

CDR3: CASSFYGGGKETQYF
DNA: TGTGCCAGCAGTTTCTACGGGGGGGGAAAAGAGACCCAGTACTTC
D: TRBD2
size: -
J: TRBJ2-5
V: TRBV28
length: 15

CDR3: CASSLVDGGFEQYF
DNA: TGTGCCAGCAGCTTAGTTGACGGGGGCTTCGAGCAGTACTTC
D: -
size: -
J: TRBJ2-7
V: TRBV11-2
length: 14

CDR3: CASRREVVEQYF
DNA: TGTGCCAGCAGGAGGGAAGTTGTCGAGCAGTACTTC
D: -
size: many
J: TRBJ2-7
V: TRBV2
length: 12

CDR3: CASSPTQGSYEQYF
DNA: TGTGCCAGCAGTCCGACACAGGGCTCCTACGAGCAGTACTTC
D: -
size: many
J: TRBJ2-7
V: TRBV12-3/TRBV12-4
length: 14

CDR3: CASSDIYGYTF
DNA: TGTGCCAGCAGCGACATCTATGGCTACACCTTC
D: -
size: -
J: TRBJ1-2
V: TRBV12-3/TRBV12-4
length: 11

CDR3: CASSSADRGLGHEQYF
DNA: TGTGCCAGCAGCTCCGCCGACAGGGGGCTGGGTCACGAGCAGTACTTT
D: TRBD1
size: -
J: TRBJ2-7
V: TRBV11-1
length: 16

CDR3: CSALPLGTGETQYF
DNA: TGCAGCGCCCTGCCCCTAGGGACAGGAGAGACCCAGTACTTC
D: TRBD1
size: -
J: TRBJ2-5
V: TRBV29-1
length: 14

CDR3: CASTQTGDRDSNQPQHF
DNA: TGCGCCAGCACCCAGACAGGGGATAGGGATAGCAATCAGCCCCAGCATTTT
D: TRBD1
size: many
J: TRBJ1-5
V: TRBV4-1
length: 17

CDR3: CASICRTESYEQYF
DNA: TGTGCCAGCATCTGTCGGACAGAATCCTACGAGCAGTACTTC
D: -
size: many
J: TRBJ2-7
V: TRBV7-9
length: 14

CDR3: CSVDASGIQETQYF
DNA: TGCAGCGTGGACGCGTCAGGGATCCAAGAGACCCAGTACTTC
D: -
size: many
J: TRBJ2-5
V: TRBV29-1
length: 14

CDR3: CASSQTGLGELFF
DNA: TGCGCCAGCAGCCAGACAGGGTTGGGGGAGCTGTTTTTT
D: TRBD1
size: -
J: TRBJ2-2
V: TRBV4-1
length: 13

CDR3: CASSEAFGNTIYF
DNA: TGTGCCAGCAGTGAAGCATTTGGAAACACCATATATTTT
D: -
size: many
J: TRBJ1-3
V: TRBV6-1
length: 13

CDR3: CASSTRTDGNTEAFF
DNA: TGTGCCAGCAGTACCCGGACTGACGGGAACACTGAAGCTTTCTTT
D: -
size: -
J: TRBJ1-1
V: TRBV6-1
length: 15

CDR3: CASSLTNYEQYF
DNA: TGTGCCAGCAGCTTAACGAACTACGAGCAGTACTTC
D: -
size: many
J: TRBJ2-7
V: TRBV7-9
length: 12

CDR3: CSARSSGESSYEQYF
DNA: TGCAGTGCTAGGTCCAGCGGGGAGAGCTCCTACGAGCAGTACTTC
D: TRBD2
size: many
J: TRBJ2-7
V: TRBV20-1
length: 15

CDR3: CASSLGSGTRETQYF
DNA: TGTGCCAGCAGCTTAGGTTCCGGGACCAGAGAGACCCAGTACTTC
D: -
size: many
J: TRBJ2-5
V: TRBV7-2
length: 15